The rows below give T cell receptor beta chains drawn from one sample of a study of cytomegalovirus exposure and HLA in healthy donors. The table came from immunoSEQ multiplex PCR; TCRdb's copy has only in-frame clones and leaves some out. The sample lists about 55,000 clones, about four fifths occurring once. Sequenced material: PBMCs. The receptors here all came from a female donor in good health and CMV-seronegative. Each CDR3 is given with its conserved first and last residue. A D gene is named only where the DNA matches it firmly.

D,V,CDR3
TRBD2,TRBV5-1,CASSLATSGGADTQYF
NA,TRBV5-1,CASREGPNTEAFF
NA,TRBV2,CASSPTGLYGYTF
NA,TRBV6-5,CASSPSGSYEQYF
TRBD1,TRBV2,CASRPTGPGNTIYF
NA,TRBV6-5,CASSYSRLASEKLFF
NA,TRBV5-4,CASSRVGSEAQYF
NA,TRBV6-1,CASSEVGGVGNQPQHF
TRBD1,TRBV29-1,CSAGQGGNIQYF
NA,TRBV18,CASSPLEGATYNEQFF
TRBD1,TRBV5-1,CASSATGEGTEAFF
NA,TRBV2,CATGIEKSSEQYF
TRBD1,TRBV11-2,CASSLTSGGGNQPQHF
NA,TRBV25-1,CASVDRWDTEAFF
TRBD2,TRBV15,CATSRRAAGVYEQYF
TRBD1,TRBV4-2,CASSQSRAGTGYNEQFF
TRBD1,TRBV2,CASGFTDRGQNGYTF
TRBD2,TRBV2,CASSEEAGGLPAQYF
TRBD1,TRBV28,CASTHRTGRTEAFF
NA,TRBV11-2,CASSLDRYTGLLNTEAFF
NA,TRBV27,CASSSSNRVSQPQHF
NA,TRBV7-3,CASSVKLGTEAFF
TRBD1,TRBV2,CASSEGTGNEKLFF
NA,TRBV5-5,CASSLMSNTEAFF
TRBD1,TRBV6-1,CASSEARGQGYEQYF
NA,TRBV5-6,CASSLMEFATNEKLFF
TRBD1,TRBV18,CASSPPEETGTYNEQFF
NA,TRBV7-2,CASSPQANTEAFF
TRBD1,TRBV14,CASSLQGAGYNSPLHF
TRBD1,TRBV5-1,CASSGTGGTSGNTIYF
NA,TRBV21-1,CASSSRVWGQGWCTEAFF
NA,TRBV5-1,CASSLAGRSGAFF
NA,TRBV18,CASSLQGSQRTDTQYF
TRBD1,TRBV6-6,CASSVSQGNEQYF
TRBD1,TRBV19,CASSFRTGDTEAFF
NA,TRBV14,CASSQVSYEQFF
TRBD1,TRBV18,CASSPPQGARTEAFF
NA,TRBV7-2,CASSRSGAETQYF
NA,TRBV5-1,CASSSTGGANLYEQYF
TRBD1,TRBV2,CASRGQSNNSPLHF
TRBD2,TRBV5-1,CASSYRGGTSTDTQYF
NA,TRBV6-1,CASSDVGASVDGYTF
TRBD2,TRBV4-1,CASSHVFPGLAGGETQYF
NA,TRBV6-5,CASSRDRLGTDTQYF
TRBD1,TRBV19,CASTDRGLRGYTF
NA,TRBV10-2,CASSAYRESNSPLHF
TRBD2,TRBV19,CASSLTGTSFMDEQFF
NA,TRBV6-1,CASTYRDTEAFF
NA,TRBV7-8,CASSLWNTEAFF
NA,TRBV4-1,CASSDAGGFAEAFF
TRBD2,TRBV7-2,CACPAVGGGTTGELFF
TRBD1,TRBV19,CASKDREEDYGYTF
NA,TRBV5-5,CASSPHQVNTEAFF
NA,TRBV6-5,CASSYSTAVVKQYF
TRBD1,TRBV18,CASSLGQASNTEAFF
NA,TRBV5-4,CASRPSSGSGNTIYF
NA,TRBV11-2,CASSPERHNEKLFF